A selection of T cell receptor beta chains follows, all from one sample in a study of CD4+ T cells in melanoma. Measured with immunoSEQ multiplex PCR; TCRdb has only the in-frame clones, and not every one. The data show about 16,000 clones, 70% to 80% seen once. Sequenced: cells from a culture (not recorded whether cultured in vitro). These receptor sequences come from a human donor with melanoma. Each CDR3 is given with its conserved first and last residue. D genes are given only for firm matches. Some rows mark clone size as missing; the rest say once, few, many or name a class of expanded clone.

>.|.|TRBV18|TRBJ2-7
CASSPGTRAYEQYF
TGTGCCAGCTCACCCGGGACCAGGGCCTACGAGCAGTACTTC
>.|.|TRBV2|TRBJ1-6
CASKLALNSPLHF
TGTGCCAGCAAACTTGCCCTCAATTCACCCCTCCACTTT
>TRBD1|.|TRBV7-6|TRBJ1-2
CASSLAEGADGYTF
TGTGCCAGCAGCTTAGCGGAGGGGGCGGATGGCTACACCTTC
>TRBD1|.|TRBV6-1|TRBJ1-5
CASRWGQRTNQPQHF
TGTGCCAGCAGATGGGGACAGCGAACTAATCAGCCCCAGCATTTT
>.|.|TRBV12-5|TRBJ2-1
CASGLYLGVGRLTYNEQFF
TGTGCTAGTGGTTTGTATCTTGGCGTGGGCAGGCTAACCTACAATGAGCAGTTCTTC
>.|.|TRBV27|TRBJ1-2
CASSLSPRPNYGYTF
TGTGCCAGCAGTTTATCGCCCCGGCCCAACTATGGCTACACCTTC
>.|.|TRBV15|TRBJ2-1
CATRRDGLREQFF
TGTGCCACCAGAAGAGATGGCCTCCGGGAGCAGTTCTTC
>.|.|TRBV5-1|TRBJ1-2
CASSLGDLGYYGYTF
TGCGCCAGCAGCTTGGGGGACCTCGGCTACTATGGCTACACCTTC
>.|.|TRBV5-1|TRBJ2-5
CASSLGANQNIGGETQYF
TGCGCCAGCAGCTTGGGGGCCAACCAGAACATAGGCGGGGAGACCCAGTACTTC
>TRBD1|.|TRBV5-1|TRBJ1-2
CASSLRTGGSSLYGYTF
TGCGCCAGCAGCCTAAGGACAGGGGGCTCGTCCCTCTATGGCTACACCTTC
>.|few|TRBV7-9|TRBJ1-6
CASSLGQGFYNSPLHF
TGTGCCAGCAGCTTAGGGCAGGGATTCTATAATTCACCCCTCCACTTT
>.|.|TRBV6-6|TRBJ1-1
CASSYTTDRWTEAFF
TGTGCCAGCAGTTACACGACAGACAGGTGGACTGAAGCTTTCTTT
>.|few|TRBV2|TRBJ2-1
CASTLGGVSSYNEQFF
TGTGCCAGCACCCTGGGCGGGGTGAGCTCCTACAATGAGCAGTTCTTC
>TRBD1|.|TRBV5-4|TRBJ2-1
CASSPTTGRLDEQFF
TGTGCCAGCAGCCCAACGACAGGGCGGCTTGATGAGCAGTTCTTC
>.|.|TRBV7-9|TRBJ1-4
CASSPDKSQKLFF
TGTGCCAGCAGCCCAGACAAGTCCCAAAAACTGTTTTTT
>.|.|TRBV6-1|TRBJ1-2
CASSEGGGWYGYTF
TGTGCCAGCAGTGAAGGTGGTGGGTGGTATGGCTACACCTTC
>.|.|TRBV9|TRBJ2-4
CASSATGLAKNIQYF
TGTGCCAGCAGTGCTACAGGTTTAGCCAAAAACATTCAGTACTTC
>.|.|TRBV18|TRBJ2-2
CASSLPGAPGELFF
TGTGCCAGCTCACTCCCAGGGGCCCCCGGGGAGCTGTTTTTT